These T cell receptor beta chains were read from a single sample in a study of T cells after yellow fever vaccination. TCRdb called the 5' RACE reads again in MiXCR, with one record for every CDR3 protein. This table holds fewer than 400,000 distinct CDR3 sequences, approximately 12% found once. The specimen comprised CD4+ T cells sorted from PBMCs, sampled 45 days after the yellow fever booster vaccination. These receptors all come from a man aged 18 to 29 who received the YFV17D yellow fever vaccine. CDR3s include the opening cysteine and the closing phenylalanine or tryptophan. D genes are given only for firm matches. Only part of the rows carry a size: once, few, many, or a class if the clone is expanded.

j_gene: TRBJ1-5; abundance: few; d_gene: NA; v_gene: TRBV27; len: 15; CDR3nt: TGTGCCAGCAGACCTATGTCAGGGTTCAATCAGCCCCAGCATTTT; CDR3aa: CASRPMSGFNQPQHF
j_gene: TRBJ2-3; abundance: NA; d_gene: TRBD1; v_gene: TRBV24-1; len: 17; CDR3nt: TGTGCCACCAGTGATACATGGACAGGGGGCGCGACAGATACGCAGTATTTT; CDR3aa: CATSDTWTGGATDTQYF
j_gene: TRBJ2-5; abundance: NA; d_gene: TRBD2; v_gene: TRBV12-3/TRBV12-4; len: 14; CDR3nt: TGTGCCAGCAGCGGGGGGGGAGGAGGAGAGACCCAGTACTTC; CDR3aa: CASSGGGGGETQYF
j_gene: TRBJ2-3; abundance: many; d_gene: TRBD1; v_gene: TRBV7-2; len: 14; CDR3nt: TGTGCCAGCAGCCAGGGACAGACCACAGATACGCAGTATTTT; CDR3aa: CASSQGQTTDTQYF
j_gene: TRBJ1-1; abundance: NA; d_gene: NA; v_gene: TRBV6-2/TRBV6-3; len: 13; CDR3nt: TGTGCCAGCAGTTACTCGATCATGACTGAAGCTTTCTTT; CDR3aa: CASSYSIMTEAFF
j_gene: TRBJ1-5; abundance: NA; d_gene: TRBD1; v_gene: TRBV3-1; len: 16; CDR3nt: TGTGCCAGCAGCCAAAGACAGGGGCGGGGGAATCAGCCCCAGCATTTT; CDR3aa: CASSQRQGRGNQPQHF
j_gene: TRBJ2-3; abundance: NA; d_gene: NA; v_gene: TRBV5-1; len: 16; CDR3nt: TGCGCCAGCAGCCAATCGACTAGCGGACAGGGAGATACGCAGTATTTT; CDR3aa: CASSQSTSGQGDTQYF
j_gene: TRBJ2-7; abundance: NA; d_gene: NA; v_gene: TRBV6-2/TRBV6-3; len: 14; CDR3nt: TGTGCCAGCCGACGAGGGCGGTCCTCCTACGAGCAGTACTTC; CDR3aa: CASRRGRSSYEQYF
j_gene: TRBJ2-3; abundance: NA; d_gene: NA; v_gene: TRBV9; len: 16; CDR3nt: TGTGCCAGCAGCGTAGGAAGAGGGAGAGGCACAGATACGCAGTATTTT; CDR3aa: CASSVGRGRGTDTQYF
j_gene: TRBJ2-7; abundance: NA; d_gene: TRBD1; v_gene: TRBV10-3; len: 14; CDR3nt: TGTGCCATCAGTGAGGGGACAGGGTCCTACGAGCAGTACTTC; CDR3aa: CAISEGTGSYEQYF
j_gene: TRBJ1-1; abundance: few; d_gene: TRBD1; v_gene: TRBV6-5; len: 14; CDR3nt: TGTGCCAGCCGCCTGGCAGGGGGCTTCCCTGAAGCTTTCTTT; CDR3aa: CASRLAGGFPEAFF
j_gene: TRBJ1-4; abundance: few; d_gene: NA; v_gene: TRBV7-2; len: 15; CDR3nt: TGTGCCAGCAGCTTAGGACCGCCCATTACCGAAAAACTGTTTTTT; CDR3aa: CASSLGPPITEKLFF
j_gene: TRBJ1-1; abundance: NA; d_gene: NA; v_gene: TRBV6-5; len: 15; CDR3nt: TGTGCCAGCAGTACTACTACAGCTGGGACCACTGAAGCTTTCTTT; CDR3aa: CASSTTTAGTTEAFF
j_gene: TRBJ1-6; abundance: NA; d_gene: NA; v_gene: TRBV7-2; len: 11; CDR3nt: TGTGCCAGCAGCTTAGGCTCAGCCCTCCACTTT; CDR3aa: CASSLGSALHF
j_gene: TRBJ1-3; abundance: few; d_gene: NA; v_gene: TRBV7-2; len: 13; CDR3nt: TGTGCCAGCAGACGGGAGACGGGGAACACCATATATTTT; CDR3aa: CASRRETGNTIYF
j_gene: TRBJ2-7; abundance: NA; d_gene: NA; v_gene: TRBV11-2; len: 14; CDR3nt: TGTGCCAGCAGCTTTACTTCCAGGGGAGGCGAGCAGTACTTC; CDR3aa: CASSFTSRGGEQYF
j_gene: TRBJ2-1; abundance: NA; d_gene: TRBD1; v_gene: TRBV5-1; len: 16; CDR3nt: TGCGCCAGCAGCAGGGAACCGGGACAGGGTAGTTATGAGCAGTTCTTC; CDR3aa: CASSREPGQGSYEQFF